This T cell receptor (beta chain) was captured in a study of T cell responses to AZD1222 COVID-19 vaccine. V lost 4 bases and J 8 bases, leaving 18 bases between the germline ends. CDR1 and CDR2 from the germline V gene are SGHDT and YYEEEE. The CDR3 length is 14 residues. In regard to this clone: Its antigen is as yet unknown.

The data were produced by immunoSEQ multiplex PCR, yet TCRdb's version contains in-frame clones alone and is incomplete. The table shows about 120,000 clones, with around nine tenths occurring only once. Researchers grouped second doses given at about 4 or about 12 weeks into one pool. Overall study findings and caveats: Seropositive AZD1222 recipients at baseline numbered only five or six. The donors showed a predominance of white British ancestry and of females, with possible underestimation of clonal diversity.

This TCR derives from an adult who received the AZD1222 COVID-19 vaccine. The chain combines TRBV5-6 with TRBJ1-2, with unresolved D. Source: peripheral blood, taken 28 days after the second AZD1222 dose. For the CDR3, the DNA is TGTGCCAGCAGCCCAACATCAAGAGGACCGGGCTACACCTTC. It codes for CASSPTSRGPGYTF. Looking up the rest from reference TRBV5-6 and TRBJ1-2 gives the full variable domain: DAGVTQSPTHLIKTRGQQVTLRCSPKSGHDTVSWYQQALGQGPQFIFQYYEEEERQRGNFPDRFSGHQFPNYSSELNVNALLLGDSALYLCASSPTSRGPGYTFGSGTRLTVV.